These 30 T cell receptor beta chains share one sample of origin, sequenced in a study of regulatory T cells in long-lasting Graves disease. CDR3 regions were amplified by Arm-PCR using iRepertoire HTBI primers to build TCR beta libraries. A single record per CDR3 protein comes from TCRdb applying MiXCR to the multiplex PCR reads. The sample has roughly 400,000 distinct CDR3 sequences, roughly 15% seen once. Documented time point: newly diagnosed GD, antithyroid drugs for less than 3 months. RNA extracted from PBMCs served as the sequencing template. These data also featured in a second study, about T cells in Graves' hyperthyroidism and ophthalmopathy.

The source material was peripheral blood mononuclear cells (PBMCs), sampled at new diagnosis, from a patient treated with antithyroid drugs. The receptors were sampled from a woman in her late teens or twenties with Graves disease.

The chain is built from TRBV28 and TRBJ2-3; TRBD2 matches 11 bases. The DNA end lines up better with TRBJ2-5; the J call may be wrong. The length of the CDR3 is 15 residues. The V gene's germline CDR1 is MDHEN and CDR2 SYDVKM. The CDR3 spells CASSPKLAGVETQYF. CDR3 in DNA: TGTGCCAGCAGCCCAAAACTAGCGGGAGTGGAGACCCAGTACTTC.

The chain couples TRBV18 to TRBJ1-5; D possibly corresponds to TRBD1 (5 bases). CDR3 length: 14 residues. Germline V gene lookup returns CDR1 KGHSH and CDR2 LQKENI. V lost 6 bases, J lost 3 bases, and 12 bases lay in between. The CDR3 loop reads CASSDDSVNQPQHF. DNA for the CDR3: TGTGCCAGCTCTGACGACAGCGTCAATCAGCCCCAGCATTTT.

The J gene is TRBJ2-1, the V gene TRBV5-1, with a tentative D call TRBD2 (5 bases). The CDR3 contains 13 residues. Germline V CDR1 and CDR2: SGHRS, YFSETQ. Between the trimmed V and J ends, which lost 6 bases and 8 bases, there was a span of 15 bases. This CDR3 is CASTDNTRDEQFF. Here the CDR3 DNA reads TGCGCCAGCACCGATAATACTAGAGATGAGCAGTTCTTC.

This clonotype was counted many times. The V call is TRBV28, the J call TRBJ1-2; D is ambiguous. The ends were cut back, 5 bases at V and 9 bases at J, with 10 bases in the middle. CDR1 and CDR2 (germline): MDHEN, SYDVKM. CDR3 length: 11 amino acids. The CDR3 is CASSTRQSYTF. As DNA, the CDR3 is TGTGCCAGCAGTACCCGTCAAAGCTACACCTTC.

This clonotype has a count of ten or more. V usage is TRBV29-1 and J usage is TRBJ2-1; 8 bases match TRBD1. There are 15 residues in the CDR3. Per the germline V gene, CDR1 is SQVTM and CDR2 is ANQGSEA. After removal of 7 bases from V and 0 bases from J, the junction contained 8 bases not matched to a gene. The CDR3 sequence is CSAGQGFSSYNEQFF. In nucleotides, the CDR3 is TGCAGCGCTGGACAGGGCTTTAGCTCCTACAATGAGCAGTTCTTC.

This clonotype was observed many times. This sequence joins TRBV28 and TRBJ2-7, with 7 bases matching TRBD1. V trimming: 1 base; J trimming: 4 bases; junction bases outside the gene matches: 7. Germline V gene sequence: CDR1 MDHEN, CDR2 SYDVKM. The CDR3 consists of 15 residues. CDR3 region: CASSLYRQGDYEQYF. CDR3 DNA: TGTGCCAGCAGTTTATATCGACAGGGAGATTACGAGCAGTACTTC.

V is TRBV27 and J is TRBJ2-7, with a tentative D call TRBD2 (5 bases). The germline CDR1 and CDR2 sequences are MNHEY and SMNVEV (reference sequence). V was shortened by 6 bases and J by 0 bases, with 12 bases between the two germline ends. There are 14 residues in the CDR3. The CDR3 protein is CASSNLGSSYEQYF. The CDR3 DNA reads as TGTGCCAGCAGCAATTTGGGGAGCTCCTACGAGCAGTACTTC.

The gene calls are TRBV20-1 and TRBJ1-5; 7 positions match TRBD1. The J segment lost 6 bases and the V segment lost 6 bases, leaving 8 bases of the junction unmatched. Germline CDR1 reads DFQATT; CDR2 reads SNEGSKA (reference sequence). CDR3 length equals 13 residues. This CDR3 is CSAGDSSSQPQHF. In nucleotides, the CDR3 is TGCAGTGCGGGGGACAGTTCGAGTCAGCCCCAGCATTTT.

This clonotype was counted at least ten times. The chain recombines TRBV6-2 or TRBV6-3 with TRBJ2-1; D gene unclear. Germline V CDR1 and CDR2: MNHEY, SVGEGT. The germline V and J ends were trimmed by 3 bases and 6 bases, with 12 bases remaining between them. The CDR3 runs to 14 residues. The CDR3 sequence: CASSYLPNSNEQFF. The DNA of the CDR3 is TGTGCCAGCAGTTATCTTCCAAACTCCAATGAGCAGTTCTTC.

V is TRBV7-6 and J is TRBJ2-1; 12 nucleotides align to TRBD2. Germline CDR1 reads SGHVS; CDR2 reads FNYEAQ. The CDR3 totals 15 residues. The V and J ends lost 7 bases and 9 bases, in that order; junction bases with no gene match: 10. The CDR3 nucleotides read TGTGCCAGCAAACTAGCGGGAGGACCCTCGCTTGAGCAGTTCTTC. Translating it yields CASKLAGGPSLEQFF.

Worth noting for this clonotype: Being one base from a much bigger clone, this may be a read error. For the CDR3, the DNA is TGTGCCAGCAGTTACTTGGGAGGCGGGAATGAGCAGTACTTC. Translated, it gives CASSYLGGGNEQYF. The genes are TRBV6-5 and TRBJ2-3; TRBD2 is a possible D gene (6 bases). Gene TRBJ2-7 matches the end of the DNA better, so the J call may be wrong. The CDR3 runs 14 residues. Germline loops: CDR1 MNHEY, CDR2 SVGAGI.

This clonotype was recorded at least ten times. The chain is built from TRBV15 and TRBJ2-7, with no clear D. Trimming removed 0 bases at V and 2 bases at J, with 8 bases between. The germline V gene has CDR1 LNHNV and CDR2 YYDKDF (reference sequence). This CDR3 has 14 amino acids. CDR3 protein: CATSRDAGPYEQYF. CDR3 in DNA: TGTGCCACCAGCAGAGATGCCGGCCCCTACGAGCAGTACTTC. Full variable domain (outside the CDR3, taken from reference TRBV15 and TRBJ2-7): DAMVIQNPRYQVTQFGKPVTLSCSQTLNHNVMYWYQQKSSQAPKLLFHYYDKDFNNEADTPDNFQSRRPNTSFCFLDIRSPGLGDTAMYLCATSRDAGPYEQYFGPGTRLTVT.

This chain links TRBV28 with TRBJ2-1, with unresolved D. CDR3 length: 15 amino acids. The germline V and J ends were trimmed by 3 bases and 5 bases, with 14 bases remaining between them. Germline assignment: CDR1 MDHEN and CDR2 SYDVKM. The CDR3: CASSFLARKNNEQFF. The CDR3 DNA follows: TGTGCCAGCAGTTTCTTGGCGCGGAAAAACAATGAGCAGTTCTTC.

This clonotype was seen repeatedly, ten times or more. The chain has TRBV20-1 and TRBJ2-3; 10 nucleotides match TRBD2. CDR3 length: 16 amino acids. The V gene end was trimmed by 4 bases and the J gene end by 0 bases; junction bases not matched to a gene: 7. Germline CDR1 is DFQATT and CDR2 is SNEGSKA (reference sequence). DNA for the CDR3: TGCAGTGCTAACCCGACTAGCGGGCAGAGCACAGATACGCAGTATTTT. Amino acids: CSANPTSGQSTDTQYF.

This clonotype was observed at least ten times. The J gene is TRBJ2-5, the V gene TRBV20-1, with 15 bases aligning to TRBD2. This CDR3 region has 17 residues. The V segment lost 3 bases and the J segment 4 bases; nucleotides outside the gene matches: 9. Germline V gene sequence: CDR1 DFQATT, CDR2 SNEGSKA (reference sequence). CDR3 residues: CSARSKPGLAGGETQYF. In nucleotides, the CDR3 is TGCAGTGCTAGGTCCAAACCGGGACTAGCGGGAGGAGAGACCCAGTACTTC.

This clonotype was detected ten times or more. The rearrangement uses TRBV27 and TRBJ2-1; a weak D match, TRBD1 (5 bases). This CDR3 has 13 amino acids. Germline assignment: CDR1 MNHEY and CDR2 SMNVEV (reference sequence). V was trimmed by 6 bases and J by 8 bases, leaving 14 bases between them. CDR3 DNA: TGTGCCAGCAGCTGGGCTAGGGGCTATGAGCAGTTCTTC. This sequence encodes CASSWARGYEQFF.

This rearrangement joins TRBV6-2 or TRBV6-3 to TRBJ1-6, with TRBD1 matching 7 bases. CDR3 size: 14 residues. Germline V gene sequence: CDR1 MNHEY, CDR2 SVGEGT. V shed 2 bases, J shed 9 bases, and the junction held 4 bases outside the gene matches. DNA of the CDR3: TGTGCCAGCAGTTACCGACAGGGTATTTCACCCCTCCACTTT. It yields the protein CASSYRQGISPLHF.

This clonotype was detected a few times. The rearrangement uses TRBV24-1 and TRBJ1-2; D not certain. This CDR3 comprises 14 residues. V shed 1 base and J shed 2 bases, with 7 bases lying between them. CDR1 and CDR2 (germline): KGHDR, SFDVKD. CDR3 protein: CATSDLTANYGYTF. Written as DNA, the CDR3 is TGTGCCACCAGTGATTTAACAGCGAACTATGGCTACACCTTC.

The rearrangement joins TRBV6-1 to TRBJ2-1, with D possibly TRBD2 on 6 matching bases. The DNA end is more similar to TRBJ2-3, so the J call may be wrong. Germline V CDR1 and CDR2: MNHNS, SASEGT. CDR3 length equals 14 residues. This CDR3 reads CASRDSPLVDTQYF. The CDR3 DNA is TGTGCCAGCCGGGACTCCCCGTTGGTTGATACGCAGTATTTT.

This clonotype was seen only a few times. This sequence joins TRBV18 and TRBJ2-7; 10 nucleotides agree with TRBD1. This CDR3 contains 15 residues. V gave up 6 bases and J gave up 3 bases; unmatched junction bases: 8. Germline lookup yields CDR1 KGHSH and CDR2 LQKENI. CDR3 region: CASSPGTGEFYEQYF. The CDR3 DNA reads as TGTGCCAGCTCCCCCGGGACAGGGGAATTCTACGAGCAGTACTTC.

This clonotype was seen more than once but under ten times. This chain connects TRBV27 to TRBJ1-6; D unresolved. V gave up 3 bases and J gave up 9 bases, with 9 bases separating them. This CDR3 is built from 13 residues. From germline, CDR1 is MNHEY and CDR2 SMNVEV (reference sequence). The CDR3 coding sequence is TGTGCCAGCAGTTTTACAGCCATTTCACCCCTCCACTTT. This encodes CASSFTAISPLHF.

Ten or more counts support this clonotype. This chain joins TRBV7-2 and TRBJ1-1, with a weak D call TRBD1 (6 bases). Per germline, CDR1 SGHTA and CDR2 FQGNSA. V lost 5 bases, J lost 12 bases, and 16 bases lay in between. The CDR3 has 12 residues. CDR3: CASSPTQGASFF. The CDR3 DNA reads TGTGCCAGCAGCCCGACACAGGGTGCGTCTTTCTTT.

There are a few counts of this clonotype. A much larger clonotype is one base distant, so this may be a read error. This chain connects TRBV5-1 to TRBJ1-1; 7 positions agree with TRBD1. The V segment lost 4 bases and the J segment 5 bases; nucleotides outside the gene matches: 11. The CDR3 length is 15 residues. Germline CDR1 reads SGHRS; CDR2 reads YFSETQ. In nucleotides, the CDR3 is TGCGCCAGCAGCACACCGACAGGGATGAGGACTGAAGCTTTCTTT. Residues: CASSTPTGMRTEAFF.

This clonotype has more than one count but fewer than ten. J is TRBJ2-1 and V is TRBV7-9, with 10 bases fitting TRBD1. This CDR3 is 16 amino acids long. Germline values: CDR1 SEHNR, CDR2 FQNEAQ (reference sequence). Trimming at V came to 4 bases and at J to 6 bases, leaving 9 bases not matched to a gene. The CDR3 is CASSSPGTGDVNEQFF. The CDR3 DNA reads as TGTGCCAGCAGCTCTCCCGGGACAGGGGATGTCAATGAGCAGTTCTTC. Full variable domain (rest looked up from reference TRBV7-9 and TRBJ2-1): DTGVSQNPRHKITKRGQNVTFRCDPISEHNRLYWYRQTLGQGPEFLTYFQNEAQLEKSRLLSDRFSAERPKGSFSTLEIQRTEQGDSAMYLCASSSPGTGDVNEQFFGPGTRLTVL.

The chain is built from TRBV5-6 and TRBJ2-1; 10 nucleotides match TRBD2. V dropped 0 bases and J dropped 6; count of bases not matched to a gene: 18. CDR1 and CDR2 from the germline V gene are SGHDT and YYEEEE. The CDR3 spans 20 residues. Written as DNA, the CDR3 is TGTGCCAGCAGCTTGGCCCCTTTTAGCGGGAGGCTAGTTTCTGGCAATGAGCAGTTCTTC. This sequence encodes CASSLAPFSGRLVSGNEQFF. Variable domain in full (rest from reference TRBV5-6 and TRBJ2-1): DAGVTQSPTHLIKTRGQQVTLRCSPKSGHDTVSWYQQALGQGPQFIFQYYEEEERQRGNFPDRFSGHQFPNYSSELNVNALLLGDSALYLCASSLAPFSGRLVSGNEQFFGPGTRLTVL.

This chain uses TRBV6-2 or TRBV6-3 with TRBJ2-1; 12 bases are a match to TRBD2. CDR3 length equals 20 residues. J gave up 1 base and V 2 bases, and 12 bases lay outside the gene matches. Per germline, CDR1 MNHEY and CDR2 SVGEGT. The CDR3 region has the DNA TGTGCCAGCAGTTACGGGGGGGTGACTAGCGGGAGAGGTTCCTACAATGAGCAGTTCTTC. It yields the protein CASSYGGVTSGRGSYNEQFF.

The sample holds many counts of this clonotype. Written as DNA, the CDR3 is TGTGCCAGCAGCCCCCGGACTAGCGGGAGTAGCTACAATGAGCAGTTCTTC. This sequence encodes CASSPRTSGSSYNEQFF. The rearrangement uses TRBV12-3 or TRBV12-4 and TRBJ2-1, with 13 positions matching TRBD2. This CDR3 has 17 residues. V shed 6 bases, J shed 3 bases, and the junction held 8 bases outside the gene matches.

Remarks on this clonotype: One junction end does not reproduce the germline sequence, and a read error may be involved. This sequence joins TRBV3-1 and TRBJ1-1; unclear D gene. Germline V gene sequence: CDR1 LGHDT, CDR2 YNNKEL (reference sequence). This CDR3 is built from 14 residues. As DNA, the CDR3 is TGTGCCGGCAGCCATAGAGTCCCGAACACTGAAGCTTTCTTT. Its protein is CAGSHRVPNTEAFF.

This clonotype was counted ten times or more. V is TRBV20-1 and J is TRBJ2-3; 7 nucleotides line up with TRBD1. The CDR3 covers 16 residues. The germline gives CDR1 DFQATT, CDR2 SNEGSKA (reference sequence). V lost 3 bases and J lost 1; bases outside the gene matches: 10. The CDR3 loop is CSASVQGSLRTDTQYF. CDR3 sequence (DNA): TGCAGTGCTAGTGTACAGGGGTCGCTGCGCACAGATACGCAGTATTTT.

Here the CDR3 DNA reads TGTGCCAGCAGTTTGCCGTCAGGGGGTTTGTCATTCTTC. Amino acids: CASSLPSGGLSFF. The rearrangement links TRBV27 to TRBJ2-1, with TRBD1 matching over 7 bases. The CDR3 runs 13 residues. Germline V gives CDR1 MNHEY, CDR2 SMNVEV (reference sequence). The J segment lost 16 bases and the V segment lost 3 bases, leaving 12 bases of the junction unmatched.